One and the same sample provided the 21 T cell receptor beta chains below, sequenced in a study of T-cell memory formation after mild COVID-19. TCRdb re-called the 5' RACE reads with MiXCR, one entry per CDR3 protein. Of more than 150,000 distinct CDR3 sequences in the sample, 18% were seen once. The sample was PBMCs or a T cell subset sorted from them (not recorded which). Source of these receptors: a man in his late teens or twenties who had mild COVID-19 (a few samples of this study predate the infection). Cell type and time point are not known.

In this sample, this clonotype turned up a few times. This rearrangement joins TRBV20-1 to TRBJ2-7, with 12 nucleotides matching TRBD1. The CDR3 contains 14 residues. Germline V gene lookup returns CDR1 DFQATT and CDR2 SNEGSKA (reference sequence). Trimming at V came to 6 bases and at J to 2 bases, leaving 5 bases not matched to a gene. In DNA, the CDR3 is TGCAGTGCCCGGGACAGGGGGCTTACCTACGAGCAGTACTTC. Its translation: CSARDRGLTYEQYF.

The chain couples TRBV6-6 to TRBJ2-5; D remains unclear. Trimming cost V 7 bases and J 5 bases, with 20 bases left between them. The germline gives CDR1 MNHNY, CDR2 SVGAGI (reference sequence). CDR3 size: 15 residues. In nucleotides, the CDR3 is TGTGCCAGCACGCCGGACCTGAGTGGCAGGGAGACCCAGTACTTC. This codes for CASTPDLSGRETQYF.

This clonotype was detected only a few times. This rearrangement joins TRBV11-2 to TRBJ2-1; D uncertain. This CDR3 spans 15 amino acids. Trimming cost V 5 bases and J 0 bases, with 11 bases left between them. The germline gives CDR1 SGHAT, CDR2 FQNNGV. The CDR3 nucleotides read TGTGCCAGCAGCGCCGGGCCTAGCTCCTACAATGAGCAGTTCTTC. Amino acids: CASSAGPSSYNEQFF.

The chain has TRBV5-1 and TRBJ1-4; 10 bases are shared with TRBD1. The CDR3 spans 15 residues. V shed 7 bases and J 3 bases; nucleotides not matched to a gene: 6. CDR1 and CDR2 from the germline V gene are SGHRS and YFSETQ. The CDR3 DNA sequence: TGCGCCAGCGCCGGACAGGGGGTCTCTAATGAAAAACTGTTTTTT. Its translation: CASAGQGVSNEKLFF. Using reference TRBV5-1 and TRBJ1-4 for the parts outside the CDR3, the full variable domain is KAGVTQTPRYLIKTRGQQVTLSCSPISGHRSVSWYQQTPGQGLQFLFEYFSETQRNKGNFPGRFSGRQFSNSRSEMNVSTLELGDSALYLCASAGQGVSNEKLFFGSGTQLSVL.

This clonotype was seen a few times. The chain links TRBV11-2 to TRBJ2-5; maybe TRBD1 (5 bases). The germline V gene has CDR1 SGHAT and CDR2 FQNNGV. Trimming shortened V by 3 bases and J by 1 base, and 15 bases separated the two germline ends. CDR3 length equals 16 residues. The CDR3 reads CASSFRQIGAQETQYF. CDR3 in DNA: TGTGCCAGCAGCTTCAGACAGATAGGGGCCCAAGAGACCCAGTACTTC.

This clonotype occurred a few times. V and J are TRBV28 and TRBJ1-2; D is possibly TRBD1 (6 bases). Germline CDR1 is MDHEN and CDR2 is SYDVKM. This CDR3 region has 12 residues. V lost 5 bases, J lost 2 bases, and 6 bases lay in between. The CDR3 bases are TGTGCCAGCAGTGGACAGAACTATGGCTACACCTTC. Its protein is CASSGQNYGYTF.

This rearrangement joins TRBV4-2 to TRBJ2-2, with D hard to call. Trimming stripped 0 bases from V and 1 base from J, with 6 bases between. Per the germline V gene, CDR1 is LGHNA and CDR2 is YNFKEQ. This CDR3 is 15 amino acids long. In nucleotides, the CDR3 is TGTGCCAGCAGCCAAGATGGTAGGAACACCGGGGAGCTGTTTTTT. This sequence encodes CASSQDGRNTGELFF.

V is TRBV5-1 and J is TRBJ2-5; possible D gene TRBD1, 6 bases. This CDR3 spans 14 amino acids. From germline, CDR1 is SGHRS and CDR2 YFSETQ. The V and J ends lost 4 bases and 1 base respectively, with 11 bases between them. The CDR3, as DNA: TGCGCCAGCAGCCGTGGGACAATCCAAGAGACCCAGTACTTC. This translates into CASSRGTIQETQYF. The variable domain in full, with the rest retrieved from reference TRBV5-1 and TRBJ2-5, is KAGVTQTPRYLIKTRGQQVTLSCSPISGHRSVSWYQQTPGQGLQFLFEYFSETQRNKGNFPGRFSGRQFSNSRSEMNVSTLELGDSALYLCASSRGTIQETQYFGPGTRLLVL.

This clonotype has just a few counts. This chain connects TRBV5-1 to TRBJ2-5; TRBD1 matches at 9 bases. The CDR3 contains 14 residues. Losses at the gene ends were 0 bases for V and 5 bases for J; bases not matched to a gene: 2. Germline loops: CDR1 SGHRS, CDR2 YFSETQ. CDR3 DNA sequence: TGCGCCAGCAGCTTGGGACAGGGGGTGGAGACCCAGTACTTC. This translates into CASSLGQGVETQYF.

This clonotype was detected many times. This chain connects TRBV20-1 to TRBJ2-3, with D perhaps TRBD2 (6 bases). V lost 3 bases to trimming and J lost 2 bases, with 9 bases between them. The CDR3 is 13 amino acids. Germline assignment: CDR1 DFQATT and CDR2 SNEGSKA (reference sequence). The CDR3 protein is CSASGGNTDTQYF. CDR3 in DNA: TGCAGTGCTAGCGGGGGAAACACAGATACGCAGTATTTT.

This clonotype showed up many times. The chain joins TRBV19 to TRBJ1-2, with D maybe TRBD1 (5 bases). This CDR3 has 12 amino acids. Germline loops: CDR1 LNHDA, CDR2 SQIVND (reference sequence). V gave up 5 bases and J gave up 6 bases, with 10 bases separating them. CDR3 protein: CASSLGPNGYTF. The DNA for the CDR3 is TGTGCCAGTAGTCTGGGACCGAATGGCTACACCTTC.

This clonotype was seen more than once but under ten times. The V gene is TRBV5-1, the J gene TRBJ1-3, with unresolved D. Germline CDR1 reads SGHRS; CDR2 reads YFSETQ. This CDR3 is 16 amino acids long. Trimming took off 0 bases at V and 0 bases at J, with 10 bases between the two ends. CDR3 amino acids: CASSLEPQVSGNTIYF. The CDR3 DNA reads TGCGCCAGCAGCTTGGAACCTCAGGTCTCTGGAAACACCATATATTTT.

The V and J genes are TRBV7-3 and TRBJ2-2; tentatively, D is TRBD1 (6 bases). Per germline, CDR1 SGHTA and CDR2 FQGTGA. V lost 2 bases to trimming and J lost 5 bases, with 12 bases between them. CDR3 length: 15 residues. The DNA of the CDR3 is TGTGCCAGCAGCTTACAGGGGCAGGCTACCGGGGAGCTGTTTTTT. Translated, it gives CASSLQGQATGELFF.

This clonotype was detected a few times. The chain employs TRBV2 and TRBJ1-1; D is perhaps TRBD1 (5 bases). Germline lookup yields CDR1 SNHLY and CDR2 FYNNEI. Deletions cut 3 bases from V and 6 bases from J, with 14 bases between. CDR3 length: 14 residues. CDR3 in amino acids: CASSEAGRASEAFF. In DNA form, the CDR3 reads TGTGCCAGCAGTGAGGCAGGGCGGGCGTCTGAAGCTTTCTTT.

This clonotype has only a few counts. The J gene is TRBJ2-5, the V gene TRBV29-1; no clear D. Trimming left V 4 bases short and J 4 bases short, with 1 base between. Per germline, CDR1 SQVTM and CDR2 ANQGSEA. The CDR3 contains 9 residues. The CDR3 here is CSVGETQYF. The CDR3 nucleotides are TGCAGCGTTGGAGAGACCCAGTACTTC.

The chain employs TRBV20-1 and TRBJ2-1, with 11 bases lining up with TRBD2. Germline V CDR1 and CDR2: DFQATT, SNEGSKA (reference sequence). This CDR3 has 15 amino acids. V shed 6 bases and J 7 bases; nucleotides not matched to a gene: 11. The CDR3 DNA sequence: TGCAGTGCCCCCCGACTAGCGGGGCTCCGGAATGAGCAGTTCTTC. Translation: CSAPRLAGLRNEQFF.

This clonotype was observed a handful of times. V gene TRBV5-1 combines with J gene TRBJ2-5; a weak D match, TRBD2 (6 bases). This CDR3 region has 15 residues. Trimming cost V 4 bases and J 7 bases, with 20 bases left between them. Germline assignment: CDR1 SGHRS and CDR2 YFSETQ. The CDR3, as DNA: TGCGCCAGCAGCCGGGACTCCTATAACCCAGGGACCCAGTACTTC. Residues: CASSRDSYNPGTQYF.

The chain is built from TRBV6-5 and TRBJ1-4, with no clear D. Germline-derived CDR1 and CDR2 are MNHEY and SVGAGI. This CDR3 comprises 14 residues. The V end lost 6 bases, the J end lost 6 bases, and 14 bases lay between the germline ends. In nucleotides, the CDR3 is TGTGCCAGCAGGTACCTGGGAGAGGATGAAAAACTGTTTTTT. Translating it yields CASRYLGEDEKLFF.

This clonotype was found a few times. The chain links TRBV28 to TRBJ1-1; TRBD1 aligns across 8 bases. CDR1 is MDHEN and CDR2 is SYDVKM in the germline V gene. The ends lost 5 bases at V and 5 bases at J; junction bases unmatched: 10. The CDR3 has 15 residues. The chain's CDR3 is CASSGNRGRGTEAFF. CDR3 nucleotide sequence: TGTGCCAGCAGTGGTAACAGGGGGAGGGGGACTGAAGCTTTCTTT.

A few counts support this clonotype. The chain links TRBV29-1 to TRBJ1-2, with 7 bases matching TRBD1. Germline CDR1 reads SQVTM; CDR2 reads ANQGSEA. The CDR3 consists of 14 residues. V trimming: 0 bases; J trimming: 8 bases; junction bases outside the gene matches: 9. The CDR3 DNA follows: TGCAGCGTTGAAGAGAAGACAGGGTCGTGGGGCTACACCTTC. Translated, it gives CSVEEKTGSWGYTF. Together with reference TRBV29-1 and TRBJ1-2, the CDR3 gives the full variable domain: SAVISQKPSRDICQRGTSLTIQCQVDSQVTMMFWYRQQPGQSLTLIATANQGSEATYESGFVIDKFPISRPNLTFSTLTVSNMSPEDSSIYLCSVEEKTGSWGYTFGSGTRLTVV.

This clonotype was picked up a small number of times. CDR3 in amino acids: CSARDPRANYGYTF. The CDR3 nucleotides read TGCAGTGCTAGAGATCCCAGGGCGAACTATGGCTACACCTTC. The chain uses TRBV20-1 and TRBJ1-2; D perhaps matches TRBD1 (5 bases). Germline V gene data show CDR1 as DFQATT and CDR2 as SNEGSKA (reference sequence). This CDR3 contains 14 residues. V lost 0 bases and J lost 2, with 10 bases in between.